These T cell receptor beta chains were read from a single sample in a study of T cells in tuberculosis. Clones were sequenced by immunoSEQ multiplex PCR, and TCRdb holds only the in-frame ones, with some missing. The data contain tens of thousands of clones, around 92% of them seen just once; the ten biggest clones take up 6.5% to 9.5%. Source material: PBMCs. These TCRs come from a donor between 5 and 29 years old with latent tuberculosis or without tuberculosis infection. Some clones in this sample may be carry-over from other donors' samples. Both conserved end residues are part of each CDR3. The D gene is left open where the match is weak. The size field is filled for only some rows; it gives once, few, many or a size class.

. TRBJ1-2 . TRBV6-6 CASILHGDYGYTF TGTGCCAGCATTCTACACGGAGACTATGGCTACACCTTC
TRBD1 TRBJ2-2 . TRBV19 CASIPDRGRPGELFF TGTGCCAGTATCCCGGACAGGGGGCGCCCCGGGGAGCTGTTTTTT
. TRBJ1-5 . TRBV29-1 CSIREGGAGQPQHF TGCAGCATCCGGGAGGGGGGCGCGGGCCAGCCCCAGCATTTT
TRBD1 TRBJ2-6 . TRBV25-1 CASSENRGPGANVLTF TGTGCCAGCAGTGAAAACAGGGGCCCCGGGGCCAACGTCCTGACTTTC
. TRBJ2-7 . TRBV21-1 CASSKGGQRVLAYEQYF TGTGCCAGCAGCAAAGGGGGTCAGCGGGTTCTGGCCTACGAGCAGTACTTC
. TRBJ1-2 . TRBV19 CASSTRGGGYTF TGTGCCAGTAGTACACGAGGCGGGGGCTACACCTTC
. TRBJ1-1 once TRBV18 CASSPLVQLNTEAFF TGTGCCAGCTCACCACTTGTGCAGTTGAACACTGAAGCTTTCTTT
TRBD1 TRBJ2-2 . TRBV28 CASSTGGYTGELFF TGTGCCAGCAGTACAGGGGGCTACACCGGGGAGCTGTTTTTT
TRBD1 TRBJ2-7 . TRBV28 CASSPDRGGAYEQYF TGTGCCAGCAGTCCTGACAGGGGGGGAGCCTACGAGCAGTACTTC
TRBD1 TRBJ2-7 . TRBV28 CASSFAYGQADYEQYF TGTGCCAGCAGTTTCGCCTATGGACAGGCAGACTACGAGCAGTACTTC
. TRBJ2-3 . TRBV19 CARRGIYTDTQYF TGTGCCAGGAGAGGGATTTACACAGATACGCAGTATTTT
. TRBJ1-2 . TRBV19 CASSIVTGIGYGYTF TGTGCCAGTAGTATAGTAACAGGGATAGGCTATGGCTACACCTTC
TRBD2 TRBJ2-7 . TRBV7-9 CASSLAGERYEQYF TGTGCCAGCAGCCTAGCGGGAGAGCGCTACGAGCAGTACTTC
. TRBJ1-2 . TRBV30 CASTGGHYGYTF TGTGCATCGACCGGCGGGCACTATGGCTACACCTTC
. TRBJ1-5 . TRBV10-1 CASSEMKRQSNQPQHF TGCGCCAGCAGTGAAATGAAGAGACAGAGCAATCAGCCCCAGCATTTT
. TRBJ1-3 . TRBV11-2 CAVRPSTASSGNTIYF TGTGCAGTCCGGCCCTCGACTGCTAGCTCTGGAAACACCATATATTTT
. TRBJ1-2 . TRBV5-1 CASSRPEQGIYGYTF TGCGCCAGCAGCCGCCCGGAGCAGGGAATCTATGGCTACACCTTC
TRBD1 TRBJ1-5 . TRBV2 CASSVAQGSNQPQHF TGTGCCAGCAGTGTAGCACAGGGGAGCAATCAGCCCCAGCATTTT
TRBD2 TRBJ2-7 few TRBV19 CASSWGGEGEQYF TGTGCCAGTAGTTGGGGGGGAGAGGGCGAGCAGTACTTC
. TRBJ1-1 . TRBV7-7 CASTLVGGTLMNTEAFF TGTGCCAGCACCCTAGTTGGGGGGACGCTCATGAACACTGAAGCTTTCTTT
. TRBJ2-7 . TRBV28 CASSLGHTYEQYF TGTGCCAGCAGTTTAGGACACACCTACGAGCAGTACTTC
TRBD2 TRBJ2-1 . TRBV2 CASRGSGMPNEQFF TGTGCCAGCCGAGGGAGCGGGATGCCCAATGAGCAGTTCTTC
TRBD1 TRBJ1-2 . TRBV27 CASRPGTGSGYTF TGTGCCAGCAGACCCGGGACAGGGTCTGGCTACACCTTC
TRBD2 TRBJ2-2 . TRBV9 CASSVDEGLPTGELFF TGTGCCAGCAGCGTAGATGAGGGACTACCCACCGGGGAGCTGTTTTTT
TRBD2 TRBJ2-1 . TRBV2 CASRGGDYNEQFF TGTGCCAGCCGGGGGGGGGATTACAATGAGCAGTTCTTC
. TRBJ1-3 few TRBV6-1 CASSLTPSSGNTIYF TGTGCCAGCAGTTTGACACCGAGCTCTGGAAACACCATATATTTT
TRBD2 TRBJ2-7 . TRBV5-1 CASSLEGLAGGLQYF TGCGCCAGCAGCTTGGAGGGACTAGCGGGGGGACTACAGTACTTC
. TRBJ2-7 . TRBV15 CATSRVGQGYYEQYF TGTGCCACCAGCAGAGTGGGGCAGGGGTACTACGAGCAGTACTTC